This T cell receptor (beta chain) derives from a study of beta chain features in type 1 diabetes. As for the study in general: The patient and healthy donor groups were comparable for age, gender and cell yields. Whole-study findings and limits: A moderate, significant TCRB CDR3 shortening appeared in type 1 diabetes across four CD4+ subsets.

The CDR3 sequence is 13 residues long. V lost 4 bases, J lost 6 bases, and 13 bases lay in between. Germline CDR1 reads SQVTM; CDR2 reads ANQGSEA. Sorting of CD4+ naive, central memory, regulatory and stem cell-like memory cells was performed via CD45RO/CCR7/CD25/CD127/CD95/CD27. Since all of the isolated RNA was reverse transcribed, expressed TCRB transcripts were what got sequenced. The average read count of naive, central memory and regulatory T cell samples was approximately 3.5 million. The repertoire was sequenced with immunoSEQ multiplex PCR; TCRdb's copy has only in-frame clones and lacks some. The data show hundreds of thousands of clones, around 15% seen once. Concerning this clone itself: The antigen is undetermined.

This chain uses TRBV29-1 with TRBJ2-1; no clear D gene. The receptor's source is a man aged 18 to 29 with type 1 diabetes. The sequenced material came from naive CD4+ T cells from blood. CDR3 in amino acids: CSVGLVVGNEQFF. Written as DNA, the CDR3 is TGCAGCGTTGGCCTAGTGGTGGGCAATGAGCAGTTCTTC.